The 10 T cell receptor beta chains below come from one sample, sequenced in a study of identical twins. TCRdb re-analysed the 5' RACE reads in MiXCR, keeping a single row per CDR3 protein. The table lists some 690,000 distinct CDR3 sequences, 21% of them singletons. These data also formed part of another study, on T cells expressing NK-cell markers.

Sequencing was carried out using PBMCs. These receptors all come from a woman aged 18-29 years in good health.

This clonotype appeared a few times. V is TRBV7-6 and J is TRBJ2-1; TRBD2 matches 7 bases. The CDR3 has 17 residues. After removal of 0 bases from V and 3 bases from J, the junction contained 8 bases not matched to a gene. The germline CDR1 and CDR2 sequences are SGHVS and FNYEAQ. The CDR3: CASSLALAGVYYNEQFF. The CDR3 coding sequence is TGTGCCAGCAGCTTAGCTTTGGCGGGAGTTTACTACAATGAGCAGTTCTTC.

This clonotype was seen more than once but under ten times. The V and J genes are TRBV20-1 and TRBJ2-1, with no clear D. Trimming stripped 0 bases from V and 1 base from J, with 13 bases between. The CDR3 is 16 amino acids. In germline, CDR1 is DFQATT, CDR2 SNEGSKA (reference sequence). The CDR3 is CSARDDGRSSYNEQFF. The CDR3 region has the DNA TGCAGTGCTAGAGATGATGGCAGGTCATCCTACAATGAGCAGTTCTTC.

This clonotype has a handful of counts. The CDR3 sequence: CSARRGDYEQYF. The CDR3 DNA reads as TGCAGTGCTAGGAGGGGGGACTACGAGCAGTACTTC. The chain links TRBV20-1 to TRBJ2-7; either TRBD1 or TRBD2 may supply D (6 bases each). This CDR3 spans 12 amino acids. V was pared by 3 bases and J by 3 bases, with 9 bases between. Germline V CDR1 and CDR2: DFQATT, SNEGSKA (reference sequence).

The CDR3 spells CASSAGPPSSYNEQFF. The DNA of the CDR3 is TGTGCCAGCAGTGCGGGACCGCCGAGCTCCTACAATGAGCAGTTCTTC. The V call is TRBV12-3 or TRBV12-4, the J call TRBJ2-1; D may be TRBD2 (6 bases). This CDR3 has 16 amino acids. Trimming stripped 5 bases from V and 0 bases from J, with 14 bases between.

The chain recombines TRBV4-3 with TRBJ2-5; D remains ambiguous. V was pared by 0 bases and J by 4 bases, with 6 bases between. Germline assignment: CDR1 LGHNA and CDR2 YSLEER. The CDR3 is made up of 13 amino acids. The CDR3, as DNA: TGCGCCAGCAGCCAAGATTATCGAGAGACCCAGTACTTC. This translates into CASSQDYRETQYF.

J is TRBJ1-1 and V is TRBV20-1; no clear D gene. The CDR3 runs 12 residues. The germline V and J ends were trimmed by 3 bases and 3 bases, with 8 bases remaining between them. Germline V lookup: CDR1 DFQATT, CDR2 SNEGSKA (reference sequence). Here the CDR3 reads CSASAGDTEAFF. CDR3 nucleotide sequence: TGCAGTGCTAGTGCCGGGGACACTGAAGCTTTCTTT.

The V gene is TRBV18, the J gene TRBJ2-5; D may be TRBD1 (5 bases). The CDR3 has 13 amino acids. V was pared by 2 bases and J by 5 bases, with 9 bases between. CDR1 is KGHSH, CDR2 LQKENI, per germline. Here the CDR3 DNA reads TGTGCCAGCTCACCAGTGACAGTCGAGACCCAGTACTTC. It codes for CASSPVTVETQYF. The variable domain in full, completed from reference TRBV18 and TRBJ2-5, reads NAGVMQNPRHLVRRRGQEARLRCSPMKGHSHVYWYRQLPEEGLKFMVYLQKENIIDESGMPKERFSAEFPKEGPSILRIQQVVRGDSAAYFCASSPVTVETQYFGPGTRLLVL.

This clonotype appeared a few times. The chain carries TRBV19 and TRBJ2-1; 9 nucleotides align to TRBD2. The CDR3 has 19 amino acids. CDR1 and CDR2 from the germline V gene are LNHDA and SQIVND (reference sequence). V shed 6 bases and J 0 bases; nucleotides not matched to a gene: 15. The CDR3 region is CASRGRGASGTFSYNEQFF. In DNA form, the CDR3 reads TGTGCCAGTAGAGGACGTGGGGCTAGCGGGACTTTCTCCTACAATGAGCAGTTCTTC.

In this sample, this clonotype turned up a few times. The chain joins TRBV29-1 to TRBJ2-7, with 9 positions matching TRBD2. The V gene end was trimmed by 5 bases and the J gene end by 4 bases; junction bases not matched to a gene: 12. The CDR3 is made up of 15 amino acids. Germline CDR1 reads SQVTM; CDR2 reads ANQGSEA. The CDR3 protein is CSVRLAGALGYEQYF. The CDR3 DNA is TGCAGCGTTCGGTTAGCGGGAGCCCTCGGGTACGAGCAGTACTTC.

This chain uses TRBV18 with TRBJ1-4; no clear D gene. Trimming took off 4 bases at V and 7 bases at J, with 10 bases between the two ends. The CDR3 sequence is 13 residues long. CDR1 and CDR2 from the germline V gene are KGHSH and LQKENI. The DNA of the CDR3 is TGTGCCAGCTCACGTGCGAGTGGTGAAAAACTGTTTTTT. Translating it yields CASSRASGEKLFF.